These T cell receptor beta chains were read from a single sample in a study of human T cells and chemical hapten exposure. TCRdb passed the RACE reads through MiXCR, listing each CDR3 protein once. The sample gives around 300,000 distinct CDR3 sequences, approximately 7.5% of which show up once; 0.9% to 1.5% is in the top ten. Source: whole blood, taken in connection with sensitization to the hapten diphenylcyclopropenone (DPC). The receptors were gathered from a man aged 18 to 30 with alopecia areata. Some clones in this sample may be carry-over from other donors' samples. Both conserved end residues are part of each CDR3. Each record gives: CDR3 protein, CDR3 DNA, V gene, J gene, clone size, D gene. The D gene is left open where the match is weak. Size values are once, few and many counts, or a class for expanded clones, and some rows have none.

cdr3_aa: CSARGTGVITEAFF
cdr3_nt: TGCAGTGCCCGCGGGACAGGGGTGATAACTGAAGCTTTCTTT
v_call: TRBV20-1
j_call: TRBJ1-1
clone_size: few
d_call: TRBD1

cdr3_aa: CASREERSPLHF
cdr3_nt: TGTGCCAGCAGAGAAGAGCGTTCACCCCTCCACTTT
v_call: TRBV6-5
j_call: TRBJ1-6
clone_size: .
d_call: .

cdr3_aa: CASSLEGWGGYTF
cdr3_nt: TGTGCCAGCAGCTTAGAAGGTTGGGGTGGCTACACCTTC
v_call: TRBV7-2
j_call: TRBJ1-2
clone_size: many
d_call: .

cdr3_aa: CASSLLVAFNEQFF
cdr3_nt: TGCGCCAGCAGCTTGTTGGTAGCTTTCAATGAGCAGTTCTTC
v_call: TRBV5-1
j_call: TRBJ2-1
clone_size: .
d_call: .

cdr3_aa: CASTISSRTVRETQYF
cdr3_nt: TGCGCCAGCACGATATCAAGTAGGACAGTGCGGGAGACCCAGTACTTC
v_call: TRBV5-1
j_call: TRBJ2-5
clone_size: many
d_call: .

cdr3_aa: CAINPPGSGYTF
cdr3_nt: TGTGCCATCAATCCCCCGGGTTCAGGCTACACCTTC
v_call: TRBV10-3
j_call: TRBJ1-2
clone_size: many
d_call: .

cdr3_aa: CASSPLSSPDTQYF
cdr3_nt: TGCGCCAGCAGCCCACTAAGCTCTCCAGATACGCAGTATTTT
v_call: TRBV5-1
j_call: TRBJ2-3
clone_size: few
d_call: .

cdr3_aa: CSARASRDTRSSYEQYF
cdr3_nt: TGCAGTGCTAGAGCAAGCCGGGACACTAGGAGCTCCTACGAGCAGTACTTC
v_call: TRBV20-1
j_call: TRBJ2-7
clone_size: many
d_call: .

cdr3_aa: CASSPFRSARSTDTQYF
cdr3_nt: TGTGCCAGCTCACCATTCCGTAGCGCCAGAAGCACAGATACGCAGTATTTT
v_call: TRBV18
j_call: TRBJ2-3
clone_size: .
d_call: .

cdr3_aa: CASSLGEELYGYTF
cdr3_nt: TGCGCCAGCAGCTTGGGGGAAGAACTCTATGGCTACACCTTC
v_call: TRBV5-1
j_call: TRBJ1-2
clone_size: .
d_call: .

cdr3_aa: CASSNLSGTGRNQPQHF
cdr3_nt: TGTGCCAGCAGTAATCTATCCGGGACAGGACGCAATCAGCCCCAGCATTTT
v_call: TRBV28
j_call: TRBJ1-5
clone_size: few
d_call: TRBD1

cdr3_aa: CASSSMKGNGYTF
cdr3_nt: TGTGCCAGTAGCTCAATGAAGGGAAATGGCTACACCTTC
v_call: TRBV11-2
j_call: TRBJ1-2
clone_size: .
d_call: .

cdr3_aa: CASSHWQGRAFF
cdr3_nt: TGTGCCAGCAGCCATTGGCAGGGCCGAGCTTTCTTT
v_call: TRBV14
j_call: TRBJ1-1
clone_size: many
d_call: .

cdr3_aa: CASSLFGETQYF
cdr3_nt: TGTGCCAGCAGTTTATTTGGGGAGACCCAGTACTTC
v_call: TRBV27
j_call: TRBJ2-5
clone_size: .
d_call: .

cdr3_aa: CASSLAGDITGELFF
cdr3_nt: TGCGCCAGCAGCTTGGCGGGGGATATCACCGGGGAGCTGTTTTTT
v_call: TRBV5-1
j_call: TRBJ2-2
clone_size: few
d_call: .

cdr3_aa: CASSQPGLLEAEAFF
cdr3_nt: TGCGCCAGCAGCCAACCCGGCTTACTTGAGGCCGAAGCTTTCTTT
v_call: TRBV4-1
j_call: TRBJ1-1
clone_size: many
d_call: .

cdr3_aa: CASSPLTGQPQHF
cdr3_nt: TGTGCCAGCAGCCCCCTGACCGGCCAGCCCCAGCATTTT
v_call: TRBV7-2
j_call: TRBJ1-5
clone_size: many
d_call: .

cdr3_aa: CSVSERVQETQYF
cdr3_nt: TGCAGCGTCTCAGAGCGGGTACAAGAGACCCAGTACTTC
v_call: TRBV29-1
j_call: TRBJ2-5
clone_size: .
d_call: .

cdr3_aa: CASSPTRDRSYYEQYF
cdr3_nt: TGTGCCAGCAGCCCCACTCGGGACAGAAGTTACTACGAGCAGTACTTC
v_call: TRBV7-2
j_call: TRBJ2-7
clone_size: .
d_call: TRBD1

cdr3_aa: CASSLDRDRPEKLFF
cdr3_nt: TGTGCCAGCAGCTTGGACCGGGACAGGCCTGAAAAACTGTTTTTT
v_call: TRBV7-8
j_call: TRBJ1-4
clone_size: many
d_call: TRBD1

cdr3_aa: CASSPSTGRPQETQYF
cdr3_nt: TGCGCCAGCAGCCCGTCGACAGGGCGACCCCAAGAGACCCAGTACTTC
v_call: TRBV5-1
j_call: TRBJ2-5
clone_size: .
d_call: TRBD1

cdr3_aa: CASRGTTGEWSIQYF
cdr3_nt: TGTGCCAGCAGGGGGACAACAGGGGAGTGGAGCATTCAGTACTTC
v_call: TRBV6-5
j_call: TRBJ2-4
clone_size: .
d_call: TRBD1